This T cell receptor (beta chain) was captured in a study of Ad26.COV2.S vaccination and SARS-CoV-2 variants. Data came from immunoSEQ multiplex PCR; TCRdb stores just in-frame clones and leaves some out. The sample shows fewer than 900,000 clones, about 90% of them seen only once. As for treatment: 15 to 20 received Ad26.COV2.S at low or high dose, single or two shots; 5 received placebo; per-sample allocation not given. Sampling took place 63 days after the first vaccine or placebo injection. The vaccine antigen was prefusion-stabilized Wuhan SARS-CoV-2 spike. This TCR came from a person between 18 and 65 years old who received the Ad26.COV2.S COVID-19 vaccine or a placebo. The source material was peripheral blood, sampled in a trial of Ad26.COV2.S vaccine versus placebo.

CDR3 nucleotide sequence: TGTGCCAGCAGCCAGGGAGGAGACACTGAAGCTTTCTTT. Its protein product is CASSQGGDTEAFF. The chain carries TRBV7-3 and TRBJ1-1; a weak D match, TRBD1 (5 bases). V was pared by 5 bases and J by 3 bases, with 10 bases between. CDR1 is SGHTA and CDR2 is FQGTGA in the germline V gene. The CDR3 loop spans 13 amino acids.